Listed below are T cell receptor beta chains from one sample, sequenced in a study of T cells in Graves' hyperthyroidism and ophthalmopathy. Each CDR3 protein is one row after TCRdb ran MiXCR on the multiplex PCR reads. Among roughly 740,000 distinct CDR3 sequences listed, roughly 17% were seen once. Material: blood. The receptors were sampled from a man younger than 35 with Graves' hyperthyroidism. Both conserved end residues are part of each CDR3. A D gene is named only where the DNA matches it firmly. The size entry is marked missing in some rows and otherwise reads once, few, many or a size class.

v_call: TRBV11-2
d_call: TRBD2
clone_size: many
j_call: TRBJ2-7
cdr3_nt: TGTGCCAGCAGCTTAGTTGGGACTAGTGCCTACGAGCAGTACTTC
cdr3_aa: CASSLVGTSAYEQYF

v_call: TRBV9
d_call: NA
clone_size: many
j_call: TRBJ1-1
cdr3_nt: TGTGCCAGCAGTGTTGCGGGCCTCAACACTGAAGCTTTCTTT
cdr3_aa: CASSVAGLNTEAFF

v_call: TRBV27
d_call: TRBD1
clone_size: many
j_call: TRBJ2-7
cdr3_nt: TGTGCCAGCAGCTTATCCCCAGGGGGCGTTTACGAGCAGTACTTC
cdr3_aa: CASSLSPGGVYEQYF

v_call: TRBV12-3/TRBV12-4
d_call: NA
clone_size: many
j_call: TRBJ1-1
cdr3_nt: TGTGCCAGCAGTCTGGCGGGACTCCAGAACACTGAAGCTTTCTTT
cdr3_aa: CASSLAGLQNTEAFF

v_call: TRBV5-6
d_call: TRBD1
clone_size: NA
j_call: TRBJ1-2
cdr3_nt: TGTGCCAGCAGCCTCAGACAGGGATTAAACTATGGCTACACCTTC
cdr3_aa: CASSLRQGLNYGYTF

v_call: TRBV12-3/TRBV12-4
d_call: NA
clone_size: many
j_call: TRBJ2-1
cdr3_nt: TGTGCCAGCAGTTGGAGGAACAATGAGCAGTTCTTC
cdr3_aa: CASSWRNNEQFF

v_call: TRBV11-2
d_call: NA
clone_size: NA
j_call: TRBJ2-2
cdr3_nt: TGTGCCAGCAGCTTATGGCCGGGAGAAGGGACCGGGGAGCTGTTTTTT
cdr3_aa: CASSLWPGEGTGELFF

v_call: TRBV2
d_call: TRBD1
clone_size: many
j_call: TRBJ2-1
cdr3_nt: TGTGCCAGCAGCGCCCGGACAGGGGACTACAATGAGCAGTTCTTC
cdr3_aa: CASSARTGDYNEQFF

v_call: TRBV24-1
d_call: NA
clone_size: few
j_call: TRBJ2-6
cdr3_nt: TGTGCCACCAGTGATTGGAACTCTGGGGCCAACGTCCTGACTTTC
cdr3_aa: CATSDWNSGANVLTF

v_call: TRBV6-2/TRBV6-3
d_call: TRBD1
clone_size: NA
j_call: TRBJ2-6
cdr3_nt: TGTGCCAGCAGTTACTCGAAGACAGGGGGCCTCCGGGACTCTGGGGCCAACGTCCTGACTTTC
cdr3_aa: CASSYSKTGGLRDSGANVLTF

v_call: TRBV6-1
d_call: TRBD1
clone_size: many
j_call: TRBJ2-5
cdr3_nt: TGTGCCAGCAGTCCGGACAGGACTTACCAAGAGACCCAGTACTTC
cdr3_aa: CASSPDRTYQETQYF

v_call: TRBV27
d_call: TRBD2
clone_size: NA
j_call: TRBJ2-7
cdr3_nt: TGTGCCAGCAAAAATAGACTAGCCTCCTACGAGCAGTACTTC
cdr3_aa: CASKNRLASYEQYF

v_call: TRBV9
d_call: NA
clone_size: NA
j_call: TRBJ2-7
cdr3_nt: TGTGCCAGCAGCGCCCAGGTGGGCCCCTACGAGCAGTACTTC
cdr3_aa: CASSAQVGPYEQYF

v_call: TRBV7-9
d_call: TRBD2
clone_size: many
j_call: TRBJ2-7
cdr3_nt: TGTGCCAGCAGCCCCGACAGCGGGAGCTCCTACGAGCAGTACTTC
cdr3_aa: CASSPDSGSSYEQYF

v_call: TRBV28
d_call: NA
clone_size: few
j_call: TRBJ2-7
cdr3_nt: TGTGCCAGCAGTTTGCAGCCTCGGAACGAGCAGTACTTC
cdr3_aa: CASSLQPRNEQYF

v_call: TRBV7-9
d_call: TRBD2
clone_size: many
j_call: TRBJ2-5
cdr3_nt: TGTGCCAGCAGCTCACTGGGGGGGAGAGGAGAGACCCAGTACTTC
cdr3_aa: CASSSLGGRGETQYF

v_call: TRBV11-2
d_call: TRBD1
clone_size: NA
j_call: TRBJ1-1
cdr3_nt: TGTGCCAGCAGCTTTGGTCGTGGACAGGGAAACACTGAAGCTTTCTTT
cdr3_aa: CASSFGRGQGNTEAFF

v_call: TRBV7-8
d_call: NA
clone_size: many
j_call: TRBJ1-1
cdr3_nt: TGTGCCAGCAGCTGGTATGGACAGTACACTGAAGCTTTCTTT
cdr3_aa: CASSWYGQYTEAFF

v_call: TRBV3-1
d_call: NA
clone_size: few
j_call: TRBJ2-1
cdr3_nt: TGTGCCAGCAGCCAAGGATTGTTGGGTGAGCAGTTCTTC
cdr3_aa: CASSQGLLGEQFF

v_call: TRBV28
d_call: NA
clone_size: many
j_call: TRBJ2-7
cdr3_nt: TGTGCCAGCAGCCGAAGGACTTTCACAACATCCTACGAGCAGTACTTC
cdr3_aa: CASSRRTFTTSYEQYF

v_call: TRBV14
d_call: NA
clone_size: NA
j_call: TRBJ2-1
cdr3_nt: TGTGCCAGCAGCCAATGGTCGTCGTTGGCCAATGAGCAGTTCTTC
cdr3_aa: CASSQWSSLANEQFF

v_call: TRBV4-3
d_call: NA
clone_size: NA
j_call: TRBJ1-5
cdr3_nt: TGCGCCAGCAGCCAAGGGGGGCCGCTAAGCAATCAGCCCCAGCATTTT
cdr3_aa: CASSQGGPLSNQPQHF

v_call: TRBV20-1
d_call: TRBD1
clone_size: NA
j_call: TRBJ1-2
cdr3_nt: TGCAGTGCTAGAGCTACCCCGGGACAGGGGACCTATGGCTACACCTTC
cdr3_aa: CSARATPGQGTYGYTF

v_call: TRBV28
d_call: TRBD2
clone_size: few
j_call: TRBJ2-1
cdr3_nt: TGTGCCAGCACTCTAGCGGGAGACTACAATGAGCAGTTCTTC
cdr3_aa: CASTLAGDYNEQFF

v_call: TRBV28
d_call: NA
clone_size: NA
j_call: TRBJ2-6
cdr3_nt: TGTGCCAGCATTGCCGGCGCAGGTCCTCCAACTGGGGCCAACGTCCTGACTTTC
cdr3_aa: CASIAGAGPPTGANVLTF

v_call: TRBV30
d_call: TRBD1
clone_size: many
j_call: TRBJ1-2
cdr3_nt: TGTGCCTGGAGTGGACAGGGGAATAACTATGGCTACACCTTC
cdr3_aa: CAWSGQGNNYGYTF

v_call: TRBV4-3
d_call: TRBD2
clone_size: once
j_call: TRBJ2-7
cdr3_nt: TGCGCCAGCAGCTGGGGACTAGCGGGTAACTACGAGCAGTACTTC
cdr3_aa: CASSWGLAGNYEQYF

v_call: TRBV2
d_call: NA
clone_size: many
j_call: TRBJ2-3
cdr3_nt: TGTGCCAGCACAGGATTCACAGATACGCAGTATTTT
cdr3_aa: CASTGFTDTQYF

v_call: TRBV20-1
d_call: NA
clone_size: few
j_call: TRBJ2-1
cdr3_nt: TGCAGTGCTAGAGTGTGGGGTACCGTCGATGAGCAGTTCTTC
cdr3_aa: CSARVWGTVDEQFF

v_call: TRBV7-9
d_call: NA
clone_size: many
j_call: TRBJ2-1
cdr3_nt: TGTGCCAGCAGCGGGACTCCCTTTTACAATGAGCAGTTCTTC
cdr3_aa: CASSGTPFYNEQFF

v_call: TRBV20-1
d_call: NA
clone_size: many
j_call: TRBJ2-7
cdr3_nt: TGCAGTGCCTTCGGGACGGACCGTGCCAGCTCCTACGAGCAGTACTTC
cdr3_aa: CSAFGTDRASSYEQYF

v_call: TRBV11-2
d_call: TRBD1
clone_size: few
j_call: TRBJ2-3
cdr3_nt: TGTGCCAGCAGCAGGACAGGGGGAGTGGCAGATACGCAGTATTTT
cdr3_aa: CASSRTGGVADTQYF

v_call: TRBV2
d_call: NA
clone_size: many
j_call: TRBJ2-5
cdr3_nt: TGTGCCAGCAGTTCCGGCCGGGGAGGAGAGACCCAGTACTTC
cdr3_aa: CASSSGRGGETQYF

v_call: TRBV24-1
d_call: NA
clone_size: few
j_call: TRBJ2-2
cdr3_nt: TGTGCCACCAGTGCCGCCGGGACTTCGAACACCGGGGAGCTGTTTTTT
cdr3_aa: CATSAAGTSNTGELFF

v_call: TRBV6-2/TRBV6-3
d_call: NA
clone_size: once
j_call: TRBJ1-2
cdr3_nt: TGTGCCAGCAGTATGACAGACCTCTATGGCTACACCTTC
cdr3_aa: CASSMTDLYGYTF

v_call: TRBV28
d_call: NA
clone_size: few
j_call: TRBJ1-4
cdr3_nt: TGTGCCAGCAGTTTATCTGGGTTGAAAAAACTGTTTTTT
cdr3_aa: CASSLSGLKKLFF

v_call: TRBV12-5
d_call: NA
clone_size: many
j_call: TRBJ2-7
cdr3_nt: TGTGCTAGTGGTTCCCGGGCAGGGCCCTCCTACGAGCAGTACTTC
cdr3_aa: CASGSRAGPSYEQYF

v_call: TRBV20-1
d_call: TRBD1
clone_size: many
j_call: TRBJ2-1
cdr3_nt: TGCAGTGCTAGACCTTTTAGGACAGGGAAGTACAATGAGCAGTTCTTC
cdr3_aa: CSARPFRTGKYNEQFF

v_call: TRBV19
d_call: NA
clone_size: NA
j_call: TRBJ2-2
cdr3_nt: TGTGCCAGTAGTATAGATCATGGCGGGACCAAGTGGGGGGAGCTGTTTTTT
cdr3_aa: CASSIDHGGTKWGELFF

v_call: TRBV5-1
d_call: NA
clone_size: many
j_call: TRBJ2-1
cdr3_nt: TGCGCCAGCAGTCTGGTGCCAGATACCTACAATGAGCAGTTCTTC
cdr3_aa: CASSLVPDTYNEQFF

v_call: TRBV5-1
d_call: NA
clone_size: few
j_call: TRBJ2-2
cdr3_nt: TGCGCCAGCAGCTTGGCGGCTAGCGGGGAGCTGTTTTTT
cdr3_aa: CASSLAASGELFF

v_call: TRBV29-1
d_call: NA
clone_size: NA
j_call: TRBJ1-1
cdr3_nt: TGCAGCGTGGCCCCTGGGGACCTGAACACTGAAGCTTTCTTT
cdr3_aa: CSVAPGDLNTEAFF

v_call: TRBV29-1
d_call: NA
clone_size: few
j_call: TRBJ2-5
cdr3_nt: TGCAGCGTTGTTCTATTGGCAGGGATCCAACAAGAGACCCAGTACTTC
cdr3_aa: CSVVLLAGIQQETQYF

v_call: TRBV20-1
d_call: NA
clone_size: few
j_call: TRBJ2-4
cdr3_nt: TGCAGTGCTAGGGACACAGGGATTAACATTCAGTACTTC
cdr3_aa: CSARDTGINIQYF

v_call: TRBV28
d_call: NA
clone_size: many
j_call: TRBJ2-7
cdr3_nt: TGTGCCGGCTTTTGGAGGGGCGGATACGAGCAGTACTTC
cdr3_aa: CAGFWRGGYEQYF

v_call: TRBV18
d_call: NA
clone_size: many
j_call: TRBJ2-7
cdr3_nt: TGTGCCAGCTCACCACTACACGGGCCCTACGAGCAGTACTTC
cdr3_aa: CASSPLHGPYEQYF